This entry is about one TCR beta chain. The sample belongs to a study of blood T cell repertoires in COVID-19. In the original analysis: Amplification with reference gene primers provided the estimates of nucleated cell counts. Generated by immunoSEQ multiplex PCR, the TCRdb table keeps only in-frame clones and is missing some. V, J and clone size are taken as reported in that table, and D and trimming were inferred from the DNA itself. The sample records more than 300,000 clones, around 86% being singletons. Germline assignment: CDR1 LNHDA and CDR2 SQIVND (reference sequence). Deletions cut 3 bases from V and 2 bases from J, with 12 bases between. This CDR3 is 15 amino acids long.

The TCR was taken from a woman in her forties or fifties with COVID-19, enrolled during active disease. This chain links TRBV19 with TRBJ2-3; D uncertain. Sequencing was done on a sample of peripheral blood. This CDR3 is CASSIPNRATDTQYF. CDR3 in DNA: TGTGCCAGTAGTATTCCTAACCGCGCCACAGATACGCAGTATTTT.